This entry features one T cell receptor (beta chain) sequence. The sample belongs to a study of CD8 T cells in Susac syndrome. The multiple sclerosis control group was made up of treatment-naive patients with stable or active relapsing-remitting disease. The germline V gene encodes CDR1 SQVTM and CDR2 ANQGSEA. The CDR3 consists of 12 residues. Unmatched junction bases numbered 8, after V lost 7 bases and J lost 7 bases. The RNA, roughly 0.5 to 1 ug, was put through reverse transcription using random hexamers. TCRdb reprocessed the immunoSEQ multiplex PCR reads with MiXCR, giving one entry per CDR3 protein. The sample records approximately 200,000 distinct CDR3 sequences, roughly 96% being singletons.

The chain uses TRBV29-1 and TRBJ2-5, with 8 bases identical to TRBD2. The sequence was obtained from a human donor with multiple sclerosis. The sample taken for sequencing was CD4+ T cells from PBMCs. The CDR3 coding sequence is TGCAGCGGCGGGGGGAGGACCTCGACCCAGTACTTC. Protein: CSGGGRTSTQYF.